The clone carrying this T cell receptor beta chain is classed as medium-sized (0.01 to 0.1%) by frequency. Its specificity is not known. The data derive from a study of CXCR3-negative and CXCR3-positive naive CD8 T cells. Study conclusions and caveats: Across naive subsets, surface CD5 expression was comparable, and TCR strength was inferred from properties of the TRB CDR3.

The CDR3 totals 14 residues. Germline CDR1 is GTSNPN and CDR2 is SVGIG (reference sequence). The TRB cDNA libraries were prepared by 5' RACE with UMI labels. TCRdb reprocessed the 5' RACE reads, with one entry per CDR3 protein and no DNA. The sample has about 8,300 distinct CDR3 sequences. CD45RO-CCR7+CD27+CD95- characterized naive CD8+ T cells. The specimen sequenced was naive CXCR3- CD8+ T cells from blood. Documented subset: CD45RO-CCR7+CD27+CD95- naive CD8+ T cells lacking CXCR3 (TNR3-). The source is a human donor in good health. Some clones in this sample may be carry-over from other donors' samples. This chain uses TRBV30 with TRBJ2-1; there is no DNA to check the TCRdb D call of TRBD2. The CDR3 region is CAWSVGGRANEQFF. The full variable domain, rest sourced from reference TRBV30 and TRBJ2-1, is SQTIHQWPATLVQPVGSPLSLECTVEGTSNPNLYWYRQAAGRGLQLLFYSVGIGQISSEVPQNLSASRPQDRQFILSSKKLLLSDSGFYLCAWSVGGRANEQFFGPGTRLTVL.